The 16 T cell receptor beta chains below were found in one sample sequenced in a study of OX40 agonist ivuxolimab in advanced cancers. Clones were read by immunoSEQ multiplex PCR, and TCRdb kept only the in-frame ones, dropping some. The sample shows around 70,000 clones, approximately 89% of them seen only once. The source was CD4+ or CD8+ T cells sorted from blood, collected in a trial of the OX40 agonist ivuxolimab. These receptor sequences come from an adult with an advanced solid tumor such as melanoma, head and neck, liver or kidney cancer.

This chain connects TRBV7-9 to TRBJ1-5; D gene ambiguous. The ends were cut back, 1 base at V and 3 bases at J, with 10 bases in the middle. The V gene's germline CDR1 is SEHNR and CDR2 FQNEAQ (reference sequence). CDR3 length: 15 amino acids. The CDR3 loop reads CASSLDRSLNQPQHF. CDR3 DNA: TGTGCCAGCAGCTTAGATAGGTCTCTCAATCAGCCCCAGCATTTT.

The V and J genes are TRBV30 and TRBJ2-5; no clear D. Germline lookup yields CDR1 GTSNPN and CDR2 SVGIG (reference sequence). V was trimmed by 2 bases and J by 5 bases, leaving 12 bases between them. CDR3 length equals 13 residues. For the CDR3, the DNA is TGTGCCTGGAGTAGGGTCGGTGGGGAGACCCAGTACTTC. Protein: CAWSRVGGETQYF.

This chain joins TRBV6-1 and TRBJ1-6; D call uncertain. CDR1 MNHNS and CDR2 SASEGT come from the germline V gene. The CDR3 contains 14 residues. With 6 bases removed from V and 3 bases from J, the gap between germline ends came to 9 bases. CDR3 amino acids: CASSLSNYNSPLHF. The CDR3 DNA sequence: TGTGCCAGCAGCCTGAGCAACTATAATTCACCCCTCCACTTT.

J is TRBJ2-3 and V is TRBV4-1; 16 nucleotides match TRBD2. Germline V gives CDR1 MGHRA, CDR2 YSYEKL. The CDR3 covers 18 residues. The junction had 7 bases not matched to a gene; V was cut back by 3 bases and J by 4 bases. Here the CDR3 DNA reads TGCGCCAGCAGCCAGGGACTAGCGGGAGGGCCAATACCAGATACGCAGTATTTT. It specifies CASSQGLAGGPIPDTQYF.

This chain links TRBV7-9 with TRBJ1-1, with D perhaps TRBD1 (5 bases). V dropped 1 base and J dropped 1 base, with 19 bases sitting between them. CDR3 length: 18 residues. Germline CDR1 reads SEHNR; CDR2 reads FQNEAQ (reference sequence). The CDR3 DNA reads TGTGCCAGCAGCTTAGATCCGGCGGTCGTCGGGGGGAACACTGAAGCTTTCTTT. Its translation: CASSLDPAVVGGNTEAFF.

DNA for the CDR3: TGTGCCAGCAGCTCCGCCGGGGAGCTGTTTTTT. Its protein is CASSSAGELFF. This chain connects TRBV13 to TRBJ2-2, with D hard to call. V was shortened by 4 bases and J by 6 bases, with 3 bases between the two germline ends. CDR3 size: 11 residues. Germline-derived CDR1 and CDR2 are PRHDT and FYEKMQ (reference sequence).

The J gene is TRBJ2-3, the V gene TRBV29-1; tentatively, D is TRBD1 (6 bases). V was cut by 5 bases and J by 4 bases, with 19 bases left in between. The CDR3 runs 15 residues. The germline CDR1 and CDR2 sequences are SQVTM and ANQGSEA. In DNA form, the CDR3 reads TGCAGCGTTCCGCAGCAGGGGACACTTCCAGATACGCAGTATTTT. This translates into CSVPQQGTLPDTQYF.

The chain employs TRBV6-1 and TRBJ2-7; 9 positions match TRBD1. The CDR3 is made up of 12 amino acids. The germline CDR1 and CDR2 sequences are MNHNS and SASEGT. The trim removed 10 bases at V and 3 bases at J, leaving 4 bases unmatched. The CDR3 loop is CATDRGVYEQYF. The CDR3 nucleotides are TGTGCCACTGACAGGGGGGTCTACGAGCAGTACTTC.

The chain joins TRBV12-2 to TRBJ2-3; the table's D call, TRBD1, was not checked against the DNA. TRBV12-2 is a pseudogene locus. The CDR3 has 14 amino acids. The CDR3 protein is CASRPQVRPDTQYF. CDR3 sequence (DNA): TGTGCAAGTCGCCCCCAGGTTCGCCCAGATACGCAGTATTTT.

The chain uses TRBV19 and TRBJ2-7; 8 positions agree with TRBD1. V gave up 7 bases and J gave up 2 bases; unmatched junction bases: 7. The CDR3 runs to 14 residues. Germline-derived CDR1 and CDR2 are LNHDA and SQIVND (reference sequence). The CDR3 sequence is CASTAGTGAYEQYF. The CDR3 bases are TGTGCCAGTACTGCGGGGACAGGAGCCTACGAGCAGTACTTC.

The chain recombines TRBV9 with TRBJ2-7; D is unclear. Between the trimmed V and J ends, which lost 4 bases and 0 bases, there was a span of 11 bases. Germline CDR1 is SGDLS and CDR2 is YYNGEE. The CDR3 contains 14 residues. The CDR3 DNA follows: TGTGCCAGCAGCCCCAACATGGGCTCCTACGAGCAGTACTTC. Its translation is CASSPNMGSYEQYF.

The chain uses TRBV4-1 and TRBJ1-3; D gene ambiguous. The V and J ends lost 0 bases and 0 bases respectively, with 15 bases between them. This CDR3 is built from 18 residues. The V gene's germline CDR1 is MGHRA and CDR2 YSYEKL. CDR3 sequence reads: CASSQEGGKLHSGNTIYF. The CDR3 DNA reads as TGCGCCAGCAGCCAAGAGGGCGGGAAACTACACTCTGGAAACACCATATATTTT.

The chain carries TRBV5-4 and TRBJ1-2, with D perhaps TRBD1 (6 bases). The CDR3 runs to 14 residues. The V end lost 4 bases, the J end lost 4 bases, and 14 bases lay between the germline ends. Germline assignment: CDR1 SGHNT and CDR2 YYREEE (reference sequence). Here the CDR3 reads CASSLDRKTYGYTF. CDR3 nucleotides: TGTGCCAGCAGCCTAGACAGGAAGACCTATGGCTACACCTTC. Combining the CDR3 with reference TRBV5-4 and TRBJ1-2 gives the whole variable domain ETGVTQSPTHLIKTRGQQVTLRCSSQSGHNTVSWYQQALGQGPQFIFQYYREEENGRGNFPPRFSGLQFPNYSSELNVNALELDDSALYLCASSLDRKTYGYTFGSGTRLTVV.

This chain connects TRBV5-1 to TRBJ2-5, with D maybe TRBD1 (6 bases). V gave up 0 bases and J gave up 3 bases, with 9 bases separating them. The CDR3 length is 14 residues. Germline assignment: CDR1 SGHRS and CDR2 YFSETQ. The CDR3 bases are TGCGCCAGCAGCTTGGTGGGGGACAAAGAGACCCAGTACTTC. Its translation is CASSLVGDKETQYF.

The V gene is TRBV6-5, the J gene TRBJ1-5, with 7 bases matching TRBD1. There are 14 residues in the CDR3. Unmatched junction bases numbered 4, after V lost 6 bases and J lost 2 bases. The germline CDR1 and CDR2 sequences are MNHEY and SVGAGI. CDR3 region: CASSRQGGNQPQHF. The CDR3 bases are TGTGCCAGCAGCCGACAGGGTGGCAATCAGCCCCAGCATTTT.

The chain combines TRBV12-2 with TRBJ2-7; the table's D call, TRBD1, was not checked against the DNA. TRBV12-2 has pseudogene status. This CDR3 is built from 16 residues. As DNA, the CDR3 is TGTGCAAGTCGCTTAGCGCTATCACAGGGTAACTACGAGCAGTACTTC. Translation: CASRLALSQGNYEQYF.